This is a list of T cell receptor beta chains from one sample in a study of cytomegalovirus exposure and HLA in healthy donors. TCRdb's table, derived via immunoSEQ multiplex PCR, lists solely in-frame clones and lacks some. Counted here are approximately 240,000 clones, 77% occurring once; the ten biggest clones make up 2.5% to 3%. The sample taken for sequencing was PBMCs. These receptors came from a woman aged 55-70 years in good health and CMV-seropositive. Both conserved end residues are trimmed from each CDR3. Only some rows state a clone size, as once, few, many or a class for expanded clones.

>TRBV7-8|once
ASSLEGTGVGSPLH
>TRBV9|NA
ASSALQVLRASEQY
>TRBV11-2|once
ASSLIQTSREQY
>TRBV29-1|NA
SAGTGYNEQF
>TRBV28|NA
ASSFVGRSYEQY
>TRBV5-1|NA
ASSPGQGINEQY
>TRBV4-1|NA
ASSQEATERTYNSPLH
>TRBV27|NA
ASSLVGGETQY
>TRBV30|NA
AWSTGGNTEAF
>TRBV7-2|NA
ASSSHYSGELF
>TRBV2|NA
ASSFTGPKTGEAF
>TRBV27|NA
ASSPRIQGRPYEQY
>TRBV7-2|NA
ASSKDRNGELF